This section outlines one T cell receptor (beta chain) sequence together with its context. Its target is not known. This entry is derived from a study of T cell responses to AZD1222 COVID-19 vaccine. Overall study context: Second-dose intervals of approximately 4 or approximately 12 weeks were pooled.

Profiled with immunoSEQ multiplex PCR; TCRdb holds only in-frame clones, not every one. The table shows about 100,000 clones, with 85% to 95% occurring only once. General study points: A reported finding is that nearly half of spike-specific TCRs target unmutated variant regions. Just a handful of AZD1222 recipients were seropositive at baseline. White British donors predominated, females outnumbered males, and clonal diversity was possibly underestimated.

The CDR3 extends over 14 amino acids. The V and J ends lost 6 bases and 5 bases, in that order; junction bases with no gene match: 4. Germline V gene lookup returns CDR1 MNHEY and CDR2 SVGEGT. The chain couples TRBV6-2 or TRBV6-3 to TRBJ2-1; 10 bases align to TRBD2. The material sequenced was peripheral blood, taken on day 0 of AZD1222 vaccination. The TCR was taken from an adult in good health. CDR3 coding DNA: TGTGCCAGCAGCCGTGGACTAGCGGACAATGAGCAGTTCTTC. Translated: CASSRGLADNEQFF.